The 31 T cell receptor beta chains given below trace back to one sample, sequenced in a study of regulatory T cells in long-lasting Graves disease. Libraries of TCR beta came from iRepertoire HTBI primers plus Arm-PCR of CDR3 regions. TCRdb re-called the multiplex PCR reads with MiXCR, one entry per CDR3 protein. The data hold hundreds of thousands of distinct CDR3 sequences, with 20% to 25% observed a single time. The time point was: persistent/refractory GD, antithyroid drugs over 5 years with positive TRAb. Making the TCR library involved RNA that had been extracted from PBMCs. The sequenced sample was peripheral blood mononuclear cells (PBMCs), obtained when the disease was refractory, from a patient treated with antithyroid drugs. Receptors were obtained from a female donor with Graves disease.

This clonotype was recorded many times. This chain links TRBV6-5 with TRBJ2-5, with 7 bases that match TRBD2. The ends lost 2 bases at V and 12 bases at J; junction bases unmatched: 9. Germline V gene data show CDR1 as MNHEY and CDR2 as SVGAGI. CDR3 length equals 13 residues. Written as DNA, the CDR3 is TGTGCCAGCAGTTACAAGCGCGGGAGTGCTGAGTACTTC. This sequence encodes CASSYKRGSAEYF.

The chain employs TRBV12-3 or TRBV12-4 and TRBJ1-2; 9 nucleotides align to TRBD1. V lost 0 bases and J lost 3; bases outside the gene matches: 5. This CDR3 has 16 amino acids. CDR3 sequence: CASSLATGGTHYGYTF. CDR3 sequence (DNA): TGTGCCAGCAGTTTAGCGACAGGGGGAACCCACTATGGCTACACCTTC.

This clonotype was detected ten times or more. V usage is TRBV12-3 or TRBV12-4 and J usage is TRBJ1-1; TRBD1 matches 8 bases. The CDR3 totals 14 residues. V lost 8 bases to trimming and J lost 3 bases; unmatched junction nucleotides: 8. The CDR3 nucleotides are TGTGCCAGCGTGACAGGGGTCGAAGACACTGAAGCTTTCTTT. Protein: CASVTGVEDTEAFF.

This clonotype was detected only a few times. The rearrangement links TRBV7-2 to TRBJ1-5, with a tentative D call TRBD1 (5 bases). The CDR3 totals 14 residues. V dropped 6 bases and J dropped 11 bases, with 20 bases sitting between them. The germline gives CDR1 SGHTA, CDR2 FQGNSA. CDR3 residues: CASSPGSPRGTQHF. CDR3 DNA: TGTGCCAGCAGTCCCGGATCCCCCCGGGGGACCCAGCATTTT.

Only a few counts were recorded for this clonotype. The chain combines TRBV7-2 with TRBJ2-7; D is unresolved. This CDR3 contains 15 residues. CDR1 is SGHTA, CDR2 FQGNSA, per germline. The V end lost 2 bases, the J end lost 4 bases, and 15 bases lay between the germline ends. The CDR3 here is CASSLIPRVGYEQYF. The CDR3 coding sequence is TGTGCCAGCAGCTTAATCCCCCGTGTCGGGTACGAGCAGTACTTC.

This clonotype has a handful of counts. This rearrangement joins TRBV5-4 to TRBJ1-6, with D possibly being TRBD1 (5 bases). V was clipped by 4 bases and J by 0 bases, with 8 bases between them. The V gene's germline CDR1 is SGHNT and CDR2 YYREEE (reference sequence). The CDR3 loop spans 15 amino acids. The CDR3 here is CASSGGSSYNSPLHF. CDR3 bases: TGTGCCAGCAGCGGGGGGAGCTCCTATAATTCACCCCTCCACTTT.

The table lists this clonotype with a count of one. The chain employs TRBV4-2 and TRBJ2-2; 9 bases fit TRBD2. The germline V gene has CDR1 LGHNA and CDR2 YNFKEQ. The ends lost 0 bases at V and 9 bases at J; junction bases unmatched: 8. CDR3 length: 16 amino acids. In DNA form, the CDR3 reads TGTGCCAGCAGCCAAGATAGCGCGCTAGCGGGAAGGGAGCTGTTTTTT. Translated, it gives CASSQDSALAGRELFF.

A note on this clonotype: Sequence at one end of the junction differs from germline and may be a read error. The gene calls are TRBV6-2 or TRBV6-3 and TRBJ1-1; 9 bases align to TRBD1. The CDR3 is made up of 14 amino acids. Germline values: CDR1 MNHEY, CDR2 SVGEGT. CDR3 sequence (DNA): TGTGCCAGCAGACACAGGGGGCCTGACACCGAAGCTTTCTTT. Translated, it gives CASRHRGPDTEAFF.

This clonotype was seen a handful of times. V usage is TRBV20-1 and J usage is TRBJ1-1; 7 bases match TRBD1. Germline loops: CDR1 DFQATT, CDR2 SNEGSKA (reference sequence). With V trimmed by 3 bases and J by 1 base, 5 bases remained unmatched. CDR3 size: 14 residues. The CDR3 DNA follows: TGCAGTGCTAGTAGGGCAGGGGGGAACACTGAAGCTTTCTTT. Translation gives CSASRAGGNTEAFF.

In this sample, this clonotype turned up many times. The chain carries TRBV15 and TRBJ2-1; 12 positions agree with TRBD2. With 6 bases clipped from V and 6 bases from J, the junction kept 12 bases outside the gene matches. Germline V gives CDR1 LNHNV, CDR2 YYDKDF (reference sequence). This CDR3 comprises 17 residues. CDR3 in DNA: TGTGCCACCAGTGACTACAACCCACTAGCGGGGGGCAATGAGCAGTTCTTC. Protein product: CATSDYNPLAGGNEQFF.

The chain couples TRBV28 to TRBJ2-6; D unclear. With 5 bases removed from V and 0 bases from J, the gap between germline ends came to 8 bases. Germline V CDR1 and CDR2: MDHEN, SYDVKM. The CDR3 has 15 amino acids. The CDR3 is CASSPLFSGANVLTF. CDR3 nucleotide sequence: TGTGCCAGCAGTCCCCTATTCTCTGGGGCCAACGTCCTGACTTTC.

The table lists this clonotype with many counts. The genes are TRBV11-2 and TRBJ1-1; D gene ambiguous. Germline lookup yields CDR1 SGHAT and CDR2 FQNNGV. V lost 6 bases and J lost 1, with 6 bases in between. The CDR3 has 12 residues. This chain's CDR3 is CASSRQNTEAFF. CDR3 DNA: TGTGCCAGCAGTCGACAGAACACTGAAGCTTTCTTT.

This clonotype has more than one count but fewer than ten. Written as DNA, the CDR3 is TGCAGTGCTGTAGCGGGGGGGAGCTCCTACGAGCAGTACTTC. It specifies CSAVAGGSSYEQYF. The chain links TRBV20-1 to TRBJ2-7; 11 bases match TRBD2. The germline V gene encodes CDR1 DFQATT and CDR2 SNEGSKA (reference sequence). The CDR3 runs to 14 residues. V was clipped by 5 bases and J by 0 bases; unmatched bases: 3.

The chain is built from TRBV12-3 or TRBV12-4 and TRBJ2-2, with 7 bases fitting TRBD2. The CDR3 totals 14 residues. V shed 4 bases and J 5 bases; nucleotides not matched to a gene: 4. The CDR3 nucleotides are TGTGCCAGCAGTTCCAGCGGGAAGACCGGGGAGCTGTTTTTT. The encoded protein is CASSSSGKTGELFF.

The gene calls are TRBV29-1 and TRBJ2-2; 9 positions match TRBD1. The CDR3 is 14 amino acids. In germline, CDR1 is SQVTM, CDR2 ANQGSEA. After removal of 6 bases from V and 6 bases from J, the junction contained 8 bases not matched to a gene. Written as DNA, the CDR3 is TGCAGCGTCCGGGACAGGGCCTTATCCGGGGAGCTGTTTTTT. This gives the protein CSVRDRALSGELFF.

This clonotype was observed a few times. The chain uses TRBV7-2 and TRBJ2-2, with 11 bases matching TRBD2. CDR1 is SGHTA and CDR2 is FQGNSA in the germline V gene. With 4 bases clipped from V and 4 bases from J, the junction kept 11 bases outside the gene matches. The CDR3 totals 18 residues. Here the CDR3 reads CASSSAPYSGRGTGELFF. CDR3 coding DNA: TGTGCCAGCAGCTCCGCCCCCTATAGCGGGAGGGGCACCGGGGAGCTGTTTTTT.

This clonotype was picked up many times. The chain recombines TRBV13 with TRBJ2-5; maybe TRBD2 (7 bases). The V and J ends lost 1 base and 4 bases respectively, with 16 bases between them. There are 16 residues in the CDR3. The germline CDR1 and CDR2 sequences are PRHDT and FYEKMQ (reference sequence). The CDR3 nucleotides read TGTGCCAGCAGCTTAGCGGGGGGCTCGATTGTAGAGACCCAGTACTTC. The encoded protein is CASSLAGGSIVETQYF.

This clonotype has only a few counts. This chain connects TRBV5-5 to TRBJ2-7, with 9 positions matching TRBD1. Germline assignment: CDR1 SGHKS and CDR2 YYEKEE (reference sequence). The CDR3 covers 16 residues. Trimming removed 4 bases from V and 1 base from J; junction bases left unmatched: 9. The CDR3 reads CASSNYSGTGSYEQYF. In DNA, the CDR3 is TGTGCCAGCAGCAACTACTCCGGGACAGGGTCCTACGAGCAGTACTTC.

Ten or more counts support this clonotype. The chain links TRBV6-1 to TRBJ1-5; no clear D gene. This CDR3 region has 15 residues. CDR1 is MNHNS and CDR2 is SASEGT in the germline V gene. The V gene lost 2 bases and the J gene lost 0 bases, with 8 bases spanning the gap. The CDR3 reads CASSERRYSNQPQHF. Here the CDR3 DNA reads TGTGCCAGCAGTGAACGGCGGTATAGCAATCAGCCCCAGCATTTT.

This clonotype was seen at least ten times. The rearrangement uses TRBV29-1 and TRBJ1-2; no firm D call. Germline V CDR1 and CDR2: SQVTM, ANQGSEA. The CDR3 consists of 11 residues. Trimming took 4 bases from V and 8 from J, leaving 11 bases between them. As DNA, the CDR3 is TGCAGCGTTGGGGGAACGGAGGGCTACACCTTC. As protein: CSVGGTEGYTF.

There are many counts of this clonotype. This chain connects TRBV6-1 to TRBJ1-3; no definite D call. The V end lost 6 bases, the J end lost 0 bases, and 9 bases lay between the germline ends. CDR1 and CDR2 from the germline V gene are MNHNS and SASEGT. There are 14 residues in the CDR3. The CDR3 loop reads CASRIGSSGNTIYF. Written as DNA, the CDR3 is TGTGCCAGCAGGATAGGTAGCTCTGGAAACACCATATATTTT.

This clonotype was seen many times. The CDR3 DNA reads as TGTGCCATCAGTGCGTCCCACAGGGGAGAAGGAGAGACCCAGTACTTC. Its translation: CAISASHRGEGETQYF. This chain connects TRBV10-3 to TRBJ2-5, with 7 bases identical to TRBD1. This CDR3 comprises 16 residues. J lost 4 bases, V lost 4 bases, and 12 bases had no gene match. CDR1 is ENHRY, CDR2 SYGVKD, per germline.

This clonotype was seen repeatedly, ten times or more. The J gene is TRBJ1-2, the V gene TRBV9; no firm D call. V was cut by 3 bases and J by 2 bases, with 11 bases left in between. The CDR3 has 14 amino acids. Germline-derived CDR1 and CDR2 are SGDLS and YYNGEE. The CDR3 is CASSAWGTNYGYTF. The CDR3 DNA follows: TGTGCCAGCAGCGCATGGGGTACAAACTATGGCTACACCTTC.

This clonotype has ten or more counts. The chain recombines TRBV28 with TRBJ2-2; D is ambiguous. Trimming stripped 1 base from V and 2 bases from J, with 5 bases between. CDR1 and CDR2 (germline): MDHEN, SYDVKM. The CDR3 has 14 amino acids. CDR3 protein: CASSLSPNTGELFF. The CDR3 DNA reads as TGTGCCAGCAGTTTATCCCCCAACACCGGGGAGCTGTTTTTT.

Worth noting for this clonotype: A far larger clone lies a single base away; this is likely a read error. This chain connects TRBV12-3 or TRBV12-4 to TRBJ1-2, with unresolved D. V was shortened by 4 bases and J by 7 bases, with 10 bases between the two germline ends. The CDR3 contains 12 residues. The CDR3 here is CASSSGGSGYTF. CDR3 in DNA: TGTGCCAGCAGTTCGGGAGGTAGTGGCTACACCTTC.

This clonotype was detected many times. V is TRBV2 and J is TRBJ2-5; 7 bases agree with TRBD1. V was pared by 6 bases and J by 3 bases, with 10 bases of the junction left unmatched. CDR3 size: 15 residues. The germline V gene encodes CDR1 SNHLY and CDR2 FYNNEI. For the CDR3, the DNA is TGTGCCAGCAGCCGGGACAGCAGATCTGAAGAGACCCAGTACTTC. Protein: CASSRDSRSEETQYF.

This clonotype was found a few times. The V and J genes are TRBV7-9 and TRBJ2-7, with D possibly being TRBD1 (6 bases). The germline V gene encodes CDR1 SEHNR and CDR2 FQNEAQ (reference sequence). The V and J ends lost 1 base and 5 bases respectively, with 12 bases between them. This CDR3 comprises 14 residues. CDR3 nucleotides: TGTGCCAGCAGCTTAGTGCAGGGGACGGACGAGCAGTACTTC. Its protein product is CASSLVQGTDEQYF.

This clonotype was observed at least ten times. The chain combines TRBV2 with TRBJ2-7; TRBD1 agrees at 10 bases. Germline-derived CDR1 and CDR2 are SNHLY and FYNNEI. The CDR3 loop spans 16 amino acids. Trimming took 4 bases from V and 3 from J; bases not matched to a gene: 9. The CDR3 protein is CASSAYDRGLDYEQYF. In DNA, the CDR3 is TGTGCCAGCAGTGCTTACGACAGGGGGCTCGACTACGAGCAGTACTTC.

This clonotype was counted at least ten times. The V call is TRBV2, the J call TRBJ1-2; D is possibly TRBD1 (5 bases). CDR1 and CDR2 from the germline V gene are SNHLY and FYNNEI. Trimming took off 7 bases at V and 3 bases at J, with 12 bases between the two ends. The CDR3 contains 13 residues. CDR3 sequence reads: CASNPGTDYGYTF. The CDR3 bases are TGTGCCAGCAATCCGGGGACGGACTATGGCTACACCTTC.

At least ten counts were recorded for this clonotype. V usage is TRBV4-1 and J usage is TRBJ1-1; 11 positions match TRBD1. CDR1 and CDR2 from the germline V gene are MGHRA and YSYEKL. V dropped 4 bases and J dropped 0; count of bases not matched to a gene: 4. The CDR3 spans 16 residues. This CDR3 reads CASSLDRGRLNTEAFF. The CDR3 DNA is TGCGCCAGCAGCCTGGACAGGGGGCGCCTGAACACTGAAGCTTTCTTT.

This clonotype was counted a few times. The chain has TRBV12-3 or TRBV12-4 and TRBJ1-1, with D possibly matching TRBD1 (5 bases). The germline V and J ends were trimmed by 10 bases and 8 bases, with 20 bases remaining between them. The CDR3 has 13 residues. CDR3: CATSPIEGLEAFF. The DNA for the CDR3 is TGTGCCACCTCCCCAATAGAGGGGTTGGAAGCTTTCTTT.